This TCR beta chain originates from a study of tumor-infiltrating lymphocytes in localized non-small cell lung cancer. Background on the study: Patients included smokers and never-smokers with various histologies, some sampled after neoadjuvant chemotherapy.

Looked up from germline, CDR1 is MNHNS and CDR2 is SASEGT. CDR3 length: 14 amino acids. Only in-frame clones appear in the TCRdb table, and some are missing; sequencing was by immunoSEQ multiplex PCR. The repertoire has 10,000 or so clones, approximately 80% of them found once; the top ten carry approximately 17%. General observations from the study: Available tissue quantity limited TCR sequencing to a patient subset.

As concerns this clone: Its target is unknown. At one of its ends the junction is not consistent with the germline gene, which may arise from a read error.

The J gene is TRBJ2-6, the V gene TRBV6-1, with D tentatively TRBD1 or TRBD2 (6 bases each). Specimen: uninvolved lung tissue not adjacent to the tumor. The TCR sequence derives from a human donor with non-small cell lung cancer. In DNA form, the CDR3 reads TGTGCCAGCAGGACTGGCGGAGGGGGCAACGTCCTGACTTTC. This encodes CASRTGGGGNVLTF.